The clone carrying this T cell receptor (beta chain) was seen a few times. The CDR3 totals 18 residues. The trim removed 5 bases at V and 6 bases at J, leaving 17 bases unmatched. Germline V lookup: CDR1 LNHNV, CDR2 YYDKDF (reference sequence). The source of the sample is a study of early T cells in non-severe SARS-CoV-2 infection. TCRdb reprocessed the 5' RACE reads via MiXCR and lists one record per CDR3 protein. This table holds tens of thousands of distinct CDR3 sequences, roughly a tenth found once. The receptor was derived from an adult who was a healthcare worker with PCR-confirmed SARS-CoV-2 infection or an uninfected control (not recorded which). Sequencing was performed on whole blood. The V and J genes are TRBV15 and TRBJ2-3, with 10 bases fitting TRBD2. The CDR3 region has the DNA TGTGCCACCAGCCCCCATCGGCAACTAGCGGGGCCCCGGGATACGCAGTATTTT. Protein: CATSPHRQLAGPRDTQYF.